This T cell receptor (beta chain) was sequenced in a study of T cells in Graves' hyperthyroidism and ophthalmopathy. Germline CDR1 is GTSNPN and CDR2 is SVGIG (reference sequence). Trimming at V came to 5 bases and at J to 7 bases, leaving 2 bases not matched to a gene. The CDR3 is 11 amino acids. This clonotype occurred many times. The target antigen is unknown. From RNA transcripts, TCR beta CDR3 regions were amplified. A set of HTBI primers served as the primers for a first-round RT-PCR of the TCR CDR3. TCRdb re-called the multiplex PCR reads through MiXCR, storing one row per CDR3 protein. The sample lists fewer than 400,000 distinct CDR3 sequences, 11% to 15% occurring once. The study's findings and limits: Most expanded thyroid clonotypes above 0.001 also appeared in blood.

Material for sequencing was blood. The chain couples TRBV30 to TRBJ2-1, with 7 bases lining up with TRBD2. This clonotype was sampled from a man aged 50-60 years with Graves' ophthalmopathy. The CDR3 loop is CAWGSGNEQFF. The CDR3 DNA follows: TGTGCCTGGGGTAGCGGGAATGAGCAGTTCTTC. Looking up the rest from reference TRBV30 and TRBJ2-1 gives the full variable domain: SQTIHQWPATLVQPVGSPLSLECTVEGTSNPNLYWYRQAAGRGLQLLFYSVGIGQISSEVPQNLSASRPQDRQFILSSKKLLLSDSGFYLCAWGSGNEQFFGPGTRLTVL.